This is a list of T cell receptor beta chains from one sample in a study of shared clonotypes between healthy human individuals. Assay: immunoSEQ multiplex PCR; the TCRdb copy retains only in-frame clones and omits some. The sample holds around 1,900,000 clones, 93% seen once. The sequenced sample was naive CD8+ T cells from PBMCs. These receptors all stem from a man between 18 and 35 years old in good health. Some clones in this sample may be carry-over from other donors' samples. CDR3s include the opening cysteine and the closing phenylalanine or tryptophan.

j_gene: TRBJ2-7
v_gene: TRBV27
CDR3aa: CASSSWGARSYEQYF

j_gene: TRBJ1-1
v_gene: TRBV18
CDR3aa: CASERGFPDTEAFF

j_gene: TRBJ2-5
v_gene: TRBV9
CDR3aa: CASSEGLAGGETQYF

j_gene: TRBJ1-1
v_gene: TRBV7-9
CDR3aa: CASSPAGENTEAFF

j_gene: TRBJ1-1
v_gene: TRBV4-3
CDR3aa: CASSHPRGRGATEAFF

j_gene: TRBJ2-1
v_gene: TRBV7-9
CDR3aa: CASSLGTGTHNEQFF

j_gene: TRBJ1-2
v_gene: TRBV7-9
CDR3aa: CASSPLGDGYTF

j_gene: TRBJ2-3
v_gene: TRBV5-4
CDR3aa: CARPDSNTDTQYF

j_gene: TRBJ2-3
v_gene: TRBV7-8
CDR3aa: CASSLFFRQGRSDTQYF

j_gene: TRBJ2-2
v_gene: TRBV11-2
CDR3aa: CASGASGRAGDTGELFF

j_gene: TRBJ2-7
v_gene: TRBV19
CDR3aa: CASSTGLAGEQYF

j_gene: TRBJ2-7
v_gene: TRBV27
CDR3aa: CASSLRVGGYEQYF

j_gene: TRBJ1-1
v_gene: TRBV4-1
CDR3aa: CASSQGPGGTEAFF

j_gene: TRBJ2-6
v_gene: TRBV9
CDR3aa: CASSESSGANVLTF

j_gene: TRBJ2-3
v_gene: TRBV9
CDR3aa: CASSVGVAGATDTQYF

j_gene: TRBJ2-5
v_gene: TRBV28
CDR3aa: CASSLWGGKETQYF

j_gene: TRBJ1-5
v_gene: TRBV7-9
CDR3aa: CASSLADRPNQPQHF

j_gene: TRBJ2-3
v_gene: TRBV19
CDR3aa: CASSMGPNPQYF

j_gene: TRBJ2-1
v_gene: TRBV7-6
CDR3aa: CASSLRTSGGNEQFF

j_gene: TRBJ1-2
v_gene: TRBV5-6
CDR3aa: CASSFGQGYGYTF

j_gene: TRBJ2-3
v_gene: TRBV28
CDR3aa: CATALGTDTQYF

j_gene: TRBJ2-2
v_gene: TRBV7-9
CDR3aa: CASSYSATLNTGELFF

j_gene: TRBJ2-3
v_gene: TRBV4-1
CDR3aa: CASSHERGLTDTQYF

j_gene: TRBJ2-2
v_gene: TRBV7-9
CDR3aa: CASSSTSGSYTGELFF

j_gene: TRBJ2-1
v_gene: TRBV7-9
CDR3aa: CASSLDRGSEQFF

j_gene: TRBJ1-2
v_gene: TRBV18
CDR3aa: CASSLNPTGMPYGYTF

j_gene: TRBJ2-7
v_gene: TRBV5-1
CDR3aa: CASSSGQGVSYEQYF

j_gene: TRBJ1-1
v_gene: TRBV7-2
CDR3aa: CASVGGSNTEAFF

j_gene: TRBJ2-2
v_gene: TRBV6-6
CDR3aa: CASSLVEEAGELFF

j_gene: TRBJ2-1
v_gene: TRBV29-1
CDR3aa: CSVKRDRFLNEQFF

j_gene: TRBJ2-1
v_gene: TRBV29-1
CDR3aa: CSVGGRSYNEQFF

j_gene: TRBJ2-1
v_gene: TRBV6-1
CDR3aa: CASSERGWASGIYEQFF

j_gene: TRBJ2-6
v_gene: TRBV7-9
CDR3aa: CASSPGTGANVLTF

j_gene: TRBJ2-1
v_gene: TRBV27
CDR3aa: CASSPSGRRYEQFF

j_gene: TRBJ1-3
v_gene: TRBV6-5
CDR3aa: CASRGTLGGTIYF

j_gene: TRBJ2-1
v_gene: TRBV7-2
CDR3aa: CASSTRDHFNEQFF

j_gene: TRBJ2-1
v_gene: TRBV9
CDR3aa: CASSGGGTSENNEQFF

j_gene: TRBJ2-7
v_gene: TRBV4-3
CDR3aa: CASSQATPNEQYF

j_gene: TRBJ1-2
v_gene: TRBV5-4
CDR3aa: CASSLLSGGNYGYTF

j_gene: TRBJ1-1
v_gene: TRBV7-9
CDR3aa: CASALGGTEAFF

j_gene: TRBJ2-5
v_gene: TRBV7-8
CDR3aa: CASSLAPSLPGETQYF

j_gene: TRBJ2-2
v_gene: TRBV19
CDR3aa: CASSMPASGNVGELFF